The 12 T cell receptor beta chains below all came from one sample that was sequenced in a study of CD8 T cells in Susac syndrome. Random hexamers were used to reverse transcribe roughly 0.45 to 1 ug of RNA. MiXCR, run by TCRdb on the immunoSEQ multiplex PCR reads, gives a single entry per CDR3 protein. Of about 190,000 distinct CDR3 sequences detected, around 93% appear once; the ten largest clones hold around 0.096%. The sequencing input was CD4+ T cells from PBMCs. Receptors originate from a human donor in good health.

On this clonotype: An end of the junction does not agree with germline; a read error may underlie this. The V gene is TRBV28, the J gene TRBJ1-6, with a tentative D call TRBD1 (5 bases). The CDR3 totals 15 residues. Germline V gene sequence: CDR1 MDHEN, CDR2 SYDVKM. DNA of the CDR3: TGTGCCAGCAGTTTTCGGTGGGGGACTCGGCTAACTCTCGACTTT. Its translation: CASSFRWGTRLTLDF.

This clonotype was counted once. One end of the junction is discordant with germline, which a read error may explain. V is TRBV7-2 and J is TRBJ2-3; D perhaps matches TRBD2 (6 bases). CDR1 is SGHTA and CDR2 is FQGNSA in the germline V gene. The CDR3 totals 13 residues. The CDR3 sequence: CASSVAGTHTQYF. The CDR3, as DNA: TGTGCCAGCAGCGTAGCCGGGACTCATACGCAGTATTTT.

The chain uses TRBV5-4 and TRBJ1-1; D possibly corresponds to TRBD1 (6 bases). The CDR3 spans 15 residues. CDR1 SGHNT and CDR2 YYREEE come from the germline V gene (reference sequence). V lost 4 bases to trimming and J lost 5 bases, with 18 bases between them. For the CDR3, the DNA is TGTGCCAGCAGCGCAACAGGGAAGGGTTTGACTGAAGCTTTCTTT. Protein sequence: CASSATGKGLTEAFF.

The chain couples TRBV28 to TRBJ1-2; D is perhaps TRBD1 (6 bases). The CDR3 loop spans 13 amino acids. Trimming took off 5 bases at V and 4 bases at J, with 11 bases between the two ends. The germline gives CDR1 MDHEN, CDR2 SYDVKM. The CDR3 DNA reads as TGTGCCAGCAGTCCTGAGGACAGCTATGGCTACACCTTC. Protein product: CASSPEDSYGYTF.

The chain is built from TRBV3-1 and TRBJ2-3; the match to TRBD2 covers 9 bases. This CDR3 region has 17 residues. Trimming took 6 bases from V and 6 from J; bases not matched to a gene: 16. In germline, CDR1 is LGHDT, CDR2 YNNKEL (reference sequence). As DNA, the CDR3 is TGTGCCAGCAGTCTCACACCCGCTAAGCGGGGGGCCGATACGCAGTATTTT. Its translation: CASSLTPAKRGADTQYF.

V and J are TRBV29-1 and TRBJ2-1, with D perhaps being TRBD1 or TRBD2 (5 bases each). CDR3 length: 14 amino acids. Trimming shortened V by 7 bases and J by 3 bases, and 16 bases separated the two germline ends. The germline V gene has CDR1 SQVTM and CDR2 ANQGSEA. CDR3 bases: TGCAGCGCCGGGACCTCCAGTTTCTACAATGAGCAGTTCTTC. Translation: CSAGTSSFYNEQFF.

The chain recombines TRBV27 with TRBJ2-6; tentatively, D is TRBD1 or TRBD2 (5 bases each). From germline, CDR1 is MNHEY and CDR2 SMNVEV (reference sequence). Trimming left V 5 bases short and J 0 bases short, with 14 bases between. The CDR3 is made up of 17 amino acids. The CDR3 nucleotides read TGTGCCAGCAGTCTGGGACGGAAAAGCTCTGGGGCCAACGTCCTGACTTTC. Translated, it gives CASSLGRKSSGANVLTF.

The chain is built from TRBV3-1 and TRBJ1-3; 7 bases map to TRBD1. The CDR3 loop spans 18 amino acids. The J segment lost 0 bases and the V segment lost 0 bases, leaving 8 bases of the junction unmatched. CDR1 is LGHDT, CDR2 YNNKEL, per germline (reference sequence). For the CDR3, the DNA is TGTGCCAGCAGCCAAGACCTACAGGGGTCTGGCTCTGGAAACACCATATATTTT. Translated, it gives CASSQDLQGSGSGNTIYF.

CDR3 bases: TGTGCCTGGAGGAAGGCGACAGGTAACAATGAGCAGTTCTTC. Protein product: CAWRKATGNNEQFF. The chain links TRBV30 to TRBJ2-1, with a possible D match to TRBD1 (6 bases). CDR1 and CDR2 from the germline V gene are GTSNPN and SVGIG (reference sequence). CDR3 length: 14 residues. V was pared by 3 bases and J by 5 bases, with 14 bases between.

The CDR3 DNA reads TGCGCCAGCAGCCTCGGGACTATAGGGCGGGATACGCAGTATTTT. Amino acid sequence: CASSLGTIGRDTQYF. The chain joins TRBV4-3 to TRBJ2-3; 7 bases map to TRBD2. The CDR3 is 15 residues long. Germline V CDR1 and CDR2: LGHNA, YSLEER. V gave up 4 bases and J gave up 6 bases; unmatched junction bases: 10.

The chain is built from TRBV12-3 or TRBV12-4 and TRBJ1-3, with 9 bases fitting TRBD1. The CDR3 runs to 13 residues. J gave up 5 bases and V 6 bases, and 2 bases lay outside the gene matches. The CDR3 protein is CASSGQGRNTIYF. The CDR3 DNA reads as TGTGCCAGCAGCGGACAGGGGAGAAACACCATATATTTT.

V is TRBV9 and J is TRBJ2-2; 7 nucleotides agree with TRBD2. Germline CDR1 SGDLS, CDR2 YYNGEE. The J segment lost 0 bases and the V segment lost 5 bases, leaving 10 bases of the junction unmatched. The CDR3 covers 17 residues. The CDR3 spells CASSVRGSGANTGELFF. The CDR3 DNA reads TGTGCCAGCAGTGTGAGGGGAAGCGGGGCGAACACCGGGGAGCTGTTTTTT.